This is a list of T cell receptor beta chains from one sample in a study of response to subunit inactivated influenza vaccine. TCRdb re-derived calls from the RT-PCR reads in MiXCR, one entry per CDR3 protein. In the table there are approximately 490,000 distinct CDR3 sequences, around 7.9% of which are singletons. The sequencing here drew on PBMCs from blood, taken approximately 25 months after vaccination. Receptors were obtained from a man between 50 and 75 years old who received an inactivated influenza vaccine. CDR3s include the opening cysteine and the closing phenylalanine or tryptophan. The order of the fields is J gene, CDR3 length, clone size, D gene, V gene, CDR3 DNA, CDR3 protein. D genes are given only for firm matches. Not all rows give a size; the values are once, few, many and, for expanded clones, a class.

TRBJ2-3 | 19 | . | TRBD2 | TRBV6-5 | TGTGCCAGCAGCTACGTCTACATCGGACTAGCGGGGAACACAGATACGCAGTATTTT | CASSYVYIGLAGNTDTQYF
TRBJ2-1 | 11 | . | . | TRBV5-1 | TGCGCCAGCAGATTAGAAAAGGAGCAGTTCTTC | CASRLEKEQFF
TRBJ2-4 | 14 | . | . | TRBV19 | TGTGCCAGTAGTAAGCCGGGACGGAAAAACATTCAGTACTTC | CASSKPGRKNIQYF
TRBJ1-1 | 13 | few | . | TRBV6-1 | TGTGCCACCGGGCGGCAGGGGAACACTGAAGCTTTCTTT | CATGRQGNTEAFF
TRBJ2-7 | 14 | . | . | TRBV6-1 | TGTGCCAGCAGCTCGGGATCCTTCTTCTACGAGCAGTACTTC | CASSSGSFFYEQYF
TRBJ2-2 | 16 | many | TRBD1 | TRBV3-1 | TGTGCCAGCAGCCCTACCAGGACAGGGGACACCGGGGAGCTGTTTTTT | CASSPTRTGDTGELFF
TRBJ2-1 | 12 | many | . | TRBV12-3/TRBV12-4 | TGTGCCAGCAGTAGCCCGGGGAATGAGCAGTTCTTC | CASSSPGNEQFF
TRBJ2-5 | 14 | . | TRBD1 | TRBV7-2 | TGTGCCAGCAGCTTGAACAGGGGGCAGAAGACCCAGTACTTC | CASSLNRGQKTQYF
TRBJ2-3 | 15 | many | TRBD2 | TRBV30 | TGTGCCTGGAGTCCGGAGCGGGGGACCGCCGGTACGCAGTATTTT | CAWSPERGTAGTQYF
TRBJ2-5 | 15 | . | TRBD1 | TRBV28 | TGTGCCAGCAGATCGGGACAGAGGTACCAAGAGACCCAGTACTTC | CASRSGQRYQETQYF
TRBJ2-3 | 14 | . | . | TRBV27 | TGTGCCAGCAGTACACGGGACAGCACAGATACGCAGTATTTT | CASSTRDSTDTQYF
TRBJ2-2 | 14 | . | . | TRBV29-1 | TGCAGCGTTGCTGGACACTCGAACACCGGGGAGCTGTTTTTT | CSVAGHSNTGELFF
TRBJ2-5 | 14 | . | . | TRBV9 | TGTGCCAGCAGCGGCAGGGAGTACCAAGAGACCCAGTACTTC | CASSGREYQETQYF
TRBJ2-5 | 12 | many | . | TRBV29-1 | TGCAGCTCGTTGCGGGGCCAAGAGACCCAGTACTTC | CSSLRGQETQYF
TRBJ2-7 | 14 | many | . | TRBV9 | TGTGCCAGCAGCGTAGGTCCGTTCTCCTACGAGCAGTACTTC | CASSVGPFSYEQYF
TRBJ2-5 | 14 | many | . | TRBV7-2 | TGTGCCAGCAGCTTATTTTGGAGACAAGAGACCCAGTACTTC | CASSLFWRQETQYF